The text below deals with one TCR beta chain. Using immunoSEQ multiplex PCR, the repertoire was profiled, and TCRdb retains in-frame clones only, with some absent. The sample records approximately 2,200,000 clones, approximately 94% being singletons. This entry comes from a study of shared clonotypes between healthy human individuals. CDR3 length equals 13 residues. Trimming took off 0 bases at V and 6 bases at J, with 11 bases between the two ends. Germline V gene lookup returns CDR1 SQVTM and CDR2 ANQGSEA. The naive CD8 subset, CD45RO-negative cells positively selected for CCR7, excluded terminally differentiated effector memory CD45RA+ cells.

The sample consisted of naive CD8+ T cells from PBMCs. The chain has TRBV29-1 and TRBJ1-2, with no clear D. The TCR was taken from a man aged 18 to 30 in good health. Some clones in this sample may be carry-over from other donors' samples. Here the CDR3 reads CSVEDTEGNGYTF. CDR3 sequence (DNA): TGCAGCGTTGAAGATACAGAAGGGAATGGCTACACCTTC. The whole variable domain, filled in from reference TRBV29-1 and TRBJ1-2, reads SAVISQKPSRDICQRGTSLTIQCQVDSQVTMMFWYRQQPGQSLTLIATANQGSEATYESGFVIDKFPISRPNLTFSTLTVSNMSPEDSSIYLCSVEDTEGNGYTFGSGTRLTVV.